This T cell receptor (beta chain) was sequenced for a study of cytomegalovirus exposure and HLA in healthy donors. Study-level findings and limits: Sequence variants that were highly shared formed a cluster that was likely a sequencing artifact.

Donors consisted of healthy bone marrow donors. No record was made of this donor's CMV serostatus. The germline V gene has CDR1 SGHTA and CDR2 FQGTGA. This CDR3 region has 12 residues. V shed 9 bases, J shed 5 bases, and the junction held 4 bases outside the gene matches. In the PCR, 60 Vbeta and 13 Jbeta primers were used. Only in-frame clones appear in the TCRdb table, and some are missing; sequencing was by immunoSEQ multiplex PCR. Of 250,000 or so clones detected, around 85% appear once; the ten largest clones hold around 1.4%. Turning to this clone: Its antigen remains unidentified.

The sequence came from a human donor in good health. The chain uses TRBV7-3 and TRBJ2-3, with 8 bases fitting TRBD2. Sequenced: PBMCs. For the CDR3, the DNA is TGTGCCAGACAGCGGGAGTTAGATACGCAGTATTTT. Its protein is CARQRELDTQYF. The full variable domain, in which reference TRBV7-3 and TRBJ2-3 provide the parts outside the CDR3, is GAGVSQTPSNKVTEKGKYVELRCDPISGHTALYWYRQSLGQGPEFLIYFQGTGAADDSGLPNDRFFAVRPEGSVSTLKIQRTERGDSAVYLCARQRELDTQYFGPGTRLTVL.